This TCR beta chain stems from a study of CD8 T cells in ankylosing spondylitis. Study-wide findings and caveats: A TCR beta motif of roughly 8 highly homologous variants seemed to mark ankylosing spondylitis blood. Significantly higher representation of disease-linked clones was reported for matched ankylosing spondylitis synovial fluid. Disease-associated clones were CD8+ and fairly uncommon in peripheral blood.

As concerns this clonotype: Its antigen is still unknown. A single base separates this from a much larger clone, so it may be a read error.

Quantitative 5'-RACE with molecular barcodes was used to make the TCR beta libraries. One entry per CDR3 protein results from TCRdb running MiXCR on the 5' RACE reads. The sample has more than 300,000 distinct CDR3 sequences; 11% are singletons. CDR3 length: 13 amino acids. The V gene's germline CDR1 is SQVTM and CDR2 ANQGSEA. The receptor comes from a female donor with ankylosing spondylitis or in good health (not recorded which). The chain is built from TRBV29-1 and TRBJ2-2, with D tentatively TRBD1 (6 bases). Sequenced sample: blood, either unsorted or a sorted T cell fraction (not recorded which). CDR3 loop: CSVDRDNTGELLF. CDR3 in DNA: TGCAGCGTTGACAGGGACAACACCGGGGAGCTGTTATTT.